These 10 T cell receptor beta chains came from one sample sequenced in a study of blood T cells in healthy people across ages. Primed by a sample-barcoded 5' primer and a J-beta primer mix, a second PCR proceeded for 7 to 11 cycles. MiXCR, run by TCRdb on the 5' RACE reads, gives a single entry per CDR3 protein. Here the sample spans almost 300,000 distinct CDR3 sequences, around 29% being singletons. Sequencing was performed on blood. These TCRs come from a woman between 65 and 79 years old in good health.

This clonotype was counted between two and nine times. The J gene is TRBJ2-7, the V gene TRBV7-6; 7 bases fit TRBD2. The CDR3 runs 15 residues. V was pared by 5 bases and J by 0 bases, with 7 bases of the junction left unmatched. Germline CDR1 reads SGHVS; CDR2 reads FNYEAQ. This chain's CDR3 is CASSPSSGYSYEQYF. CDR3 nucleotide sequence: TGTGCCAGCAGCCCTAGTAGCGGGTACTCCTACGAGCAGTACTTC.

This clonotype was recorded only once. The chain recombines TRBV7-2 with TRBJ2-5; D gene uncertain. CDR3 length: 15 amino acids. Trimming left V 4 bases short and J 1 base short, with 13 bases between. Germline loops: CDR1 SGHTA, CDR2 FQGNSA. The CDR3 DNA follows: TGTGCCAGCAGCTACCCGCTTGTATTCCAAGAGACCCAGTACTTC. Its protein is CASSYPLVFQETQYF.

The rearrangement joins TRBV12-3 or TRBV12-4 to TRBJ1-4; 7 bases are shared with TRBD1. The J segment lost 6 bases and the V segment lost 5 bases, leaving 6 bases of the junction unmatched. This CDR3 region has 14 residues. CDR3: CASSPDRRDEKLFF. CDR3 in DNA: TGTGCCAGCAGTCCGGACAGGCGGGATGAAAAACTGTTTTTT.

The CDR3 loop reads CSVHSGRTITGTDTQYF. The CDR3 bases are TGCAGTGTTCACTCAGGCAGGACCATTACAGGCACAGATACGCAGTATTTT. The rearrangement uses TRBV20-1 and TRBJ2-3; D not resolved. Germline V gene data show CDR1 as DFQATT and CDR2 as SNEGSKA (reference sequence). Trimming removed 7 bases from V and 1 base from J, with 24 bases in between. The CDR3 has 17 amino acids.

The CDR3 nucleotides read TGTGCCAGCTCACCACTGGGAGAAAACTATGGCTACACCTTC. As protein: CASSPLGENYGYTF. The chain joins TRBV18 to TRBJ1-2; D is unresolved. Per the germline V gene, CDR1 is KGHSH and CDR2 is LQKENI. The CDR3 has 14 residues. V was shortened by 1 base and J by 2 bases, with 8 bases between the two germline ends.

This clonotype was observed a handful of times. The rearrangement joins TRBV7-2 to TRBJ2-7, with D possibly being TRBD1 (6 bases). This CDR3 is 14 amino acids long. CDR1 is SGHTA, CDR2 FQGNSA, per germline. V lost 4 bases and J 4 bases, leaving 14 bases between the germline ends. As DNA, the CDR3 is TGTGCCAGCAGCTCCCAGGGGATTGGGTACGAGCAGTACTTC. Amino acids: CASSSQGIGYEQYF.

The V call is TRBV27, the J call TRBJ2-1, with D uncertain. CDR1 is MNHEY, CDR2 SMNVEV, per germline (reference sequence). The CDR3 totals 14 residues. V was shortened by 10 bases and J by 6 bases, with 19 bases between the two germline ends. The CDR3 coding sequence is TGTGCCACCCAATCAGCCCCCACCTGCAATGAGCAGTTCTTC. It yields the protein CATQSAPTCNEQFF.

This clonotype has ten or more counts. The chain carries TRBV29-1 and TRBJ2-2; TRBD2 might be the D (5 bases). The CDR3 contains 16 residues. The V end was cut by 1 base, the J end by 3 bases, with 15 bases between. Germline values: CDR1 SQVTM, CDR2 ANQGSEA. The DNA for the CDR3 is TGCAGCGTTGAAGTTTCCGGGTTCGGGGACACCGGGGAGCTGTTTTTT. This sequence encodes CSVEVSGFGDTGELFF.

The chain combines TRBV7-2 with TRBJ2-7, with TRBD1 matching over 11 bases. After removal of 3 bases from V and 4 bases from J, the junction contained 5 bases not matched to a gene. The CDR3 sequence is 15 residues long. In germline, CDR1 is SGHTA, CDR2 FQGNSA. CDR3 residues: CASSLGTGGIYEQYF. In DNA form, the CDR3 reads TGTGCCAGCAGCTTGGGGACAGGGGGAATTTACGAGCAGTACTTC.

This sequence joins TRBV9 and TRBJ2-5, with D unresolved. The CDR3 runs 14 residues. The V gene lost 0 bases and the J gene lost 5 bases, with 11 bases spanning the gap. Germline assignment: CDR1 SGDLS and CDR2 YYNGEE. The CDR3 sequence: CASSVDLRMETQYF. As DNA, the CDR3 is TGTGCCAGCAGCGTAGATCTCCGTATGGAGACCCAGTACTTC.